One and the same sample provided the 20 T cell receptor beta chains below, sequenced in a study of shared clonotypes between healthy human individuals. Cells designated naive CD8 were CD45RO-negative and were positively selected for CCR7, with terminally differentiated effector memory CD45RA+ cells excluded. Sequenced by immunoSEQ multiplex PCR; TCRdb stores in-frame clones only, minus some. The repertoire consists of 1.5 million to 2.5 million clones, with around 96% occurring once and the leading ten covering 1% to 1.5%. The sequenced sample consisted of naive CD8+ T cells sorted from blood. The receptors were gathered from a man aged 18 to 29 in good health.

This chain links TRBV2 with TRBJ1-1; D may be TRBD1 (5 bases). CDR1 is SNHLY, CDR2 FYNNEI, per germline. The length of the CDR3 is 14 residues. Trimming left V 10 bases short and J 1 base short, with 16 bases between. The CDR3 protein is CAIHRDDANTEAFF. CDR3 coding DNA: TGTGCCATCCATCGGGACGACGCGAACACTGAAGCTTTCTTT.

This chain connects TRBV11-2 to TRBJ2-2; D is unclear. Trimming removed 5 bases from V and 3 bases from J, with 10 bases in between. CDR1 is SGHAT and CDR2 is FQNNGV in the germline V gene. The CDR3 sequence is 14 residues long. The CDR3 DNA reads as TGTGCCAGCAGCGAAGTGAAGTACACCGGGGAGCTGTTTTTT. Translation gives CASSEVKYTGELFF.

Notes on this clone: The same CDR3 also results from other DNA sequences found in this sample. The V and J genes are TRBV28 and TRBJ2-7; D may be TRBD2 (5 bases). The length of the CDR3 is 14 residues. Germline V gene sequence: CDR1 MDHEN, CDR2 SYDVKM. V dropped 2 bases and J dropped 4 bases, with 12 bases sitting between them. The CDR3 sequence is CASSLAGSLYEQYF. DNA for the CDR3: TGTGCCAGCAGTTTAGCGGGTTCCCTATACGAGCAGTACTTC.

Concerning this clone: Germline is not matched at one junction end, which may reflect a read error. The chain couples TRBV19 to TRBJ2-7; no clear D. CDR1 is LNHDA and CDR2 is SQIVND in the germline V gene (reference sequence). The CDR3 covers 13 residues. The CDR3 reads CASSMSPAYEQYF. CDR3 nucleotides: TGTGCCAGCAGTATGAGCCCAGCCTACGAGCAGTACTTC.

The chain has TRBV4-1 and TRBJ2-7, with D unclear. The V gene lost 1 base and the J gene lost 6 bases, with 10 bases spanning the gap. The germline CDR1 and CDR2 sequences are MGHRA and YSYEKL. CDR3 length: 13 residues. The CDR3 coding sequence is TGCGCCAGCAGCCAAGGGTCCCGAGTCGAGCAGTACTTC. It translates to CASSQGSRVEQYF.

This clone was counted once. The chain uses TRBV2 and TRBJ2-1; 8 positions agree with TRBD2. The V segment lost 6 bases and the J segment 3 bases; nucleotides outside the gene matches: 13. Germline CDR1 is SNHLY and CDR2 is FYNNEI. CDR3 size: 17 residues. CDR3 DNA sequence: TGTGCCAGCAGAGACCCACAGGAGCGGGAGTTCTACAATGAGCAGTTCTTC. Translating it yields CASRDPQEREFYNEQFF.

This clone has only one observation. At one boundary the junction diverges from the germline segment, which might be a read error. The chain recombines TRBV28 with TRBJ1-1, with D possibly being TRBD1 (5 bases). The germline CDR1 and CDR2 sequences are MDHEN and SYDVKM. CDR3 length: 10 residues. CDR3 protein: CASSIAGTSF. The CDR3 coding sequence is TGTGCCAGCAGTATTGCCGGGACTTCCTTT.

This clone was observed a handful of times. V gene TRBV7-9 combines with J gene TRBJ2-7; TRBD2 might be the D (5 bases). V was trimmed by 4 bases and J by 2 bases, leaving 9 bases between them. The CDR3 contains 13 residues. Germline CDR1 SEHNR, CDR2 FQNEAQ (reference sequence). CDR3 in DNA: TGTGCCAGCAGCTGGGGAGCGACCTACGAGCAGTACTTC. The encoded protein is CASSWGATYEQYF.

The chain employs TRBV29-1 and TRBJ1-1; the D is unclear. The V end lost 4 bases, the J end lost 2 bases, and 8 bases lay between the germline ends. Looked up from germline, CDR1 is SQVTM and CDR2 is ANQGSEA. The CDR3 is 12 residues long. This CDR3 reads CSVAETNTEAFF. CDR3 coding DNA: TGCAGCGTTGCGGAGACTAACACTGAAGCTTTCTTT.

The V call is TRBV27, the J call TRBJ2-1, with TRBD1 matching 7 bases. The CDR3 is made up of 14 amino acids. Germline V lookup: CDR1 MNHEY, CDR2 SMNVEV (reference sequence). J lost 4 bases, V lost 7 bases, and 7 bases had no gene match. The DNA for the CDR3 is TGTGCCAGCATTCGACAGGGTCCTTACAATGAGCAGTTCTTC. This sequence encodes CASIRQGPYNEQFF.

The chain has TRBV11-2 and TRBJ2-2; D is possibly TRBD1 (5 bases). Trimming pared 5 bases from V and 4 bases from J, leaving 17 bases between. This CDR3 spans 16 amino acids. CDR1 and CDR2 from the germline V gene are SGHAT and FQNNGV. The CDR3 here is CASSEGAGVSTGELFF. Here the CDR3 DNA reads TGTGCCAGCAGCGAAGGGGCAGGTGTGAGCACCGGGGAGCTGTTTTTT.

The chain's CDR3 is CASSPLGGQPYEQYF. Here the CDR3 DNA reads TGTGCCAGCAGTCCGCTGGGGGGACAGCCCTACGAGCAGTACTTC. The chain is built from TRBV27 and TRBJ2-7, with a possible D match to TRBD1 (7 bases). The CDR3 is made up of 15 amino acids. Germline CDR1 is MNHEY and CDR2 is SMNVEV (reference sequence). V shed 5 bases and J shed 2 bases, with 16 bases lying between them.

The gene calls are TRBV27 and TRBJ2-5; 8 bases match TRBD2. This CDR3 contains 16 residues. Losses at the gene ends were 3 bases for V and 5 bases for J; bases not matched to a gene: 11. In germline, CDR1 is MNHEY, CDR2 SMNVEV (reference sequence). The CDR3 reads CASSFRLAGKVETQYF. CDR3 nucleotides: TGTGCCAGCAGTTTTAGGCTAGCGGGTAAGGTGGAGACCCAGTACTTC.

This chain uses TRBV5-6 with TRBJ2-1, with D possibly called TRBD1 or TRBD2 (5 bases each). Germline V lookup: CDR1 SGHDT, CDR2 YYEEEE. The CDR3 totals 13 residues. V was clipped by 2 bases and J by 8 bases, with 11 bases between them. The CDR3 loop reads CASSFGTAYEQFF. The CDR3 DNA reads TGTGCCAGCAGCTTCGGGACGGCATATGAGCAGTTCTTC.

V usage is TRBV27 and J usage is TRBJ2-3; D gene ambiguous. Deletions cut 8 bases from V and 2 bases from J, with 17 bases between. The germline V gene encodes CDR1 MNHEY and CDR2 SMNVEV (reference sequence). The CDR3 runs 15 residues. The CDR3 reads CASRWNYLNTDTQYF. CDR3 sequence (DNA): TGTGCCAGCCGGTGGAACTATTTAAACACAGATACGCAGTATTTT.

The chain is built from TRBV30 and TRBJ2-7; the D call may be TRBD1 or TRBD2 (5 bases each). The ends were cut back, 5 bases at V and 4 bases at J, with 12 bases in the middle. The CDR3 runs to 12 residues. From germline, CDR1 is GTSNPN and CDR2 SVGIG (reference sequence). The CDR3 nucleotides are TGTGCCTGGGGCCGGGACCCGTACGAGCAGTACTTC. It yields the protein CAWGRDPYEQYF.

The chain uses TRBV7-9 and TRBJ1-1, with D uncertain. In germline, CDR1 is SEHNR, CDR2 FQNEAQ (reference sequence). Between the trimmed V and J ends, which lost 4 bases and 4 bases, there was a span of 7 bases. The CDR3 consists of 12 residues. The CDR3 sequence: CASSSPGTEAFF. The DNA for the CDR3 is TGTGCCAGCAGCTCGCCAGGCACTGAAGCTTTCTTT.

The chain links TRBV11-2 to TRBJ2-1; D may be TRBD1 or TRBD2 (5 bases each). The CDR3 totals 17 residues. V was trimmed by 3 bases and J by 0 bases, leaving 15 bases between them. Germline lookup yields CDR1 SGHAT and CDR2 FQNNGV. CDR3 region: CASSFPSMGDSYNEQFF. CDR3 DNA sequence: TGTGCCAGCAGCTTCCCTTCGATGGGGGACTCCTACAATGAGCAGTTCTTC. Full variable domain (rest looked up from reference TRBV11-2 and TRBJ2-1): EAGVAQSPRYKIIEKRQSVAFWCNPISGHATLYWYQQILGQGPKLLIQFQNNGVVDDSQLPKDRFSAERLKGVDSTLKIQPAKLEDSAVYLCASSFPSMGDSYNEQFFGPGTRLTVL.

Regarding this clone: At the DNA level, this CDR3 is encoded by other sequences in the same sample as well. The chain carries TRBV6-6 and TRBJ1-2; unclear D gene. Trimming removed 5 bases at V and 8 bases at J, with 9 bases between. This CDR3 has 11 residues. Germline CDR1 MNHNY, CDR2 SVGAGI (reference sequence). CDR3 bases: TGTGCCAGCAGTAGTCTGGGAGGCTACACCTTC. Residues: CASSSLGGYTF.

Worth noting for this clone: No DNA is shown, since the ends of the CDR3 on it are uncertain; the CDR3 is the one TCRdb lists. The rearrangement links TRBV12-1 to TRBJ2-2; the D segment call TRBD2 is taken from the table without a DNA check. TRBV12-1 is described as a pseudogene. From its first to its last residue, the CDR3 has 16 amino acids. The CDR3 region is CASSSVAGGNTGELFF.